This T cell receptor beta chain was sequenced for a study of post-analysis software for immune sequencing data. Background on the study: Disease trajectories encompassed relapsing-remitting, secondary progressive and progressive-relapsing multiple sclerosis.

V was clipped by 2 bases and J by 5 bases, with 16 bases between them. The CDR3 totals 15 residues. Per the germline V gene, CDR1 is SGDLS and CDR2 is YYNGEE. Unique molecular identifiers featured in each of the TCR beta cDNA libraries. MiXCR was run by TCRdb on the PCR reads, yielding one entry per CDR3 protein. This sample carries 750,000 to 950,000 distinct CDR3 sequences, roughly 50% of them seen once, and the ten largest clones take 4.6%. General study points: Compared with controls, patients had more of roughly 5 TRBV segments, including TRBV5-6, TRBV5-1 and TRBV20-1. The F measure placed samples prepared in the same batch into strongly shared clusters.

With respect to this clonotype: Its specificity is unknown.

Specimen: blood. The receptor's source is a girl aged 5 to 17 with multiple sclerosis. This chain connects TRBV9 to TRBJ2-5; either TRBD1 or TRBD2 may fit D (5 bases each). In DNA form, the CDR3 reads TGTGCCAGCAGCGTCGACTATCAGGGCGGGGAGACCCAGTACTTC. Translated: CASSVDYQGGETQYF. Looking up the rest from reference TRBV9 and TRBJ2-5 gives the full variable domain: DSGVTQTPKHLITATGQRVTLRCSPRSGDLSVYWYQQSLDQGLQFLIQYYNGEERAKGNILERFSAQQFPDLHSELNLSSLELGDSALYFCASSVDYQGGETQYFGPGTRLLVL.